Each of the 21 T cell receptor beta chains below was sequenced from the same sample in a study of T cells after yellow fever vaccination. TCRdb reprocessed the 5' RACE reads with MiXCR, giving one entry per CDR3 protein. In the table there are some 320,000 distinct CDR3 sequences, 8% to 10% of which are singletons. The sequencing here drew on PBMCs, taken on the day of the first yellow fever vaccination. These receptors all come from a man between 18 and 29 years old who received the YFV17D yellow fever vaccine.

V usage is TRBV4-3 and J usage is TRBJ2-7, with D uncertain. The germline V gene has CDR1 LGHNA and CDR2 YSLEER. This CDR3 contains 11 residues. Trimming took off 4 bases at V and 5 bases at J, with 6 bases between the two ends. The CDR3 DNA is TGCGCCAGCAGCCCCTTGGACGAGCAGTACGTC. Amino acid sequence: CASSPLDEQYV.

The chain carries TRBV20-1 and TRBJ1-1; D perhaps matches TRBD1 (5 bases). The CDR3 has 13 residues. The ends were cut back, 3 bases at V and 10 bases at J, with 18 bases in the middle. The V gene's germline CDR1 is DFQATT and CDR2 SNEGSKA (reference sequence). This CDR3 reads CSASGDLLTGAFF. The CDR3 nucleotides read TGCAGTGCTAGCGGGGACCTCCTCACGGGAGCTTTCTTT.

This clonotype has only a few counts. The V gene is TRBV21-1, the J gene TRBJ1-1. TRBV21-1 counts as a pseudogene. There are 13 residues in the CDR3. The CDR3 DNA sequence: TGTGCCAGCACGGAGTCCTTTCGTTCTGAAGCTTTCTTT. Translated, it gives CASTESFRSEAFF.

As concerns this clonotype: Germline is not matched at one junction end, which may reflect a read error. V and J are TRBV5-1 and TRBJ1-6, with D unclear. The CDR3 has 17 residues. Germline V gives CDR1 SGHRS, CDR2 YFSETQ. This chain's CDR3 is CVSSLTREGIYNSPLHF. The CDR3 region has the DNA TGCGTCAGCAGCTTGACGAGGGAAGGCATCTATAATTCACCCCTCCACTTT.

This clonotype was observed a few times. CDR3 residues: CASSFRGGGGTDTQYF. CDR3 in DNA: TGTGCCAGTAGTTTCCGAGGAGGGGGGGGCACAGATACGCAGTATTTT. The V and J genes are TRBV19 and TRBJ2-3; tentative D call: TRBD2 (7 bases). The ends were cut back, 5 bases at V and 1 base at J, with 16 bases in the middle. Per the germline V gene, CDR1 is LNHDA and CDR2 is SQIVND (reference sequence). The CDR3 has 16 amino acids.

This clonotype occurred many times. The chain couples TRBV5-6 to TRBJ2-4; 14 bases are shared with TRBD2. The CDR3 runs 15 residues. From germline, CDR1 is SGHDT and CDR2 YYEEEE. J was trimmed by 13 bases and V by 4 bases; bases with no gene match: 10. The CDR3 spells CASSELTSGGVIQYF. The CDR3 bases are TGTGCCAGCAGCGAACTGACTAGCGGGGGGGTTATACAGTACTTC.

V usage is TRBV20-1 and J usage is TRBJ2-7; 7 bases map to TRBD1. In germline, CDR1 is DFQATT, CDR2 SNEGSKA (reference sequence). V lost 6 bases, J lost 4 bases, and 18 bases stayed unmatched. The CDR3 spans 16 residues. DNA of the CDR3: TGCAGTGCAAGGAGACAGGGACGAAAATCCGCATACGAGCAGTACTTC. Translated, it gives CSARRQGRKSAYEQYF.

This clonotype was observed many times. The gene calls are TRBV6-5 and TRBJ1-1; no definite D call. The V end was cut by 8 bases, the J end by 0 bases, with 10 bases between. CDR1 is MNHEY, CDR2 SVGAGI, per germline. The CDR3 totals 13 residues. The DNA for the CDR3 is TGTGCCAGCGGAGGCTTAATGAACACTGAAGCTTTCTTT. It is translated as CASGGLMNTEAFF.

This clonotype was picked up many times. The gene calls are TRBV7-8 and TRBJ2-1, with D maybe TRBD2 (6 bases). Germline loops: CDR1 SGHVS, CDR2 FQNEAQ. Trimming stripped 5 bases from V and 4 bases from J, with 9 bases between. This CDR3 contains 13 residues. The CDR3 sequence: CASSIGRYNEQFF. CDR3 bases: TGTGCCAGCAGCATTGGGAGGTACAATGAGCAGTTCTTC.

This clonotype was found a few times. This sequence joins TRBV4-2 and TRBJ2-5, with TRBD2 matching 7 bases. This CDR3 contains 16 residues. CDR1 and CDR2 from the germline V gene are LGHNA and YNFKEQ. J gave up 3 bases and V 1 base, and 8 bases lay outside the gene matches. The CDR3 DNA sequence: TGTGCCAGCAGCCAAGGCTCCGGGGCGGGGGAAGAGACCCAGTACTTC. It translates to CASSQGSGAGEETQYF.

The rearrangement joins TRBV7-3 to TRBJ2-3, with D perhaps being TRBD1 or TRBD2 (5 bases each). The germline V gene encodes CDR1 SGHTA and CDR2 FQGTGA. There are 13 residues in the CDR3. Trimming removed 4 bases at V and 8 bases at J, with 13 bases between. CDR3: CASSSDAGGTQYF. CDR3 coding DNA: TGTGCCAGCAGCTCTGACGCTGGGGGTACGCAGTATTTT. Complete variable domain (other parts from reference TRBV7-3 and TRBJ2-3): GAGVSQTPSNKVTEKGKYVELRCDPISGHTALYWYRQSLGQGPEFLIYFQGTGAADDSGLPNDRFFAVRPEGSVSTLKIQRTERGDSAVYLCASSSDAGGTQYFGPGTRLTVL.

This sequence joins TRBV5-1 and TRBJ2-5; TRBD2 matches at 14 bases. The CDR3 totals 17 residues. Losses at the gene ends were 2 bases for V and 4 bases for J; bases not matched to a gene: 7. Germline-derived CDR1 and CDR2 are SGHRS and YFSETQ. CDR3 sequence: CASSLLTGLAGGETQYF. In nucleotides, the CDR3 is TGCGCCAGCAGCTTATTAACCGGACTAGCGGGGGGAGAGACCCAGTACTTC.

The CDR3 bases are TGTGCCAGCAGTAAAAACGCCGGGGGGCTACCGAACACCGGGGAGCTGTTTTTT. It translates to CASSKNAGGLPNTGELFF. The V and J genes are TRBV11-1 and TRBJ2-2; D is possibly TRBD2 (7 bases). Trimming took 6 bases from V and 0 from J, leaving 20 bases between them. Per germline, CDR1 SGHAT and CDR2 FQDESV (reference sequence). This CDR3 is built from 18 residues.

This clonotype was recorded a few times. The chain links TRBV28 to TRBJ2-3, with TRBD2 identical over 10 bases. In germline, CDR1 is MDHEN, CDR2 SYDVKM. J was trimmed by 10 bases and V by 1 base; bases with no gene match: 5. This CDR3 has 14 residues. The CDR3 DNA is TGTGCCAGCAGTTTATTTGAAGCGGGGGGGCCGCAGTATTTT. Translation gives CASSLFEAGGPQYF.

This clonotype turned up a few times. The rearrangement joins TRBV20-1 to TRBJ2-2, with D perhaps matching TRBD1 or TRBD2 (5 bases each). With 5 bases removed from V and 1 base from J, the gap between germline ends came to 8 bases. CDR1 is DFQATT, CDR2 SNEGSKA, per germline (reference sequence). CDR3 size: 13 residues. CDR3 sequence reads: CSARGGNTGELFF. CDR3 nucleotides: TGCAGTGCTCGTGGGGGGAACACCGGGGAGCTGTTTTTT.

This clonotype was detected ten times or more. The chain employs TRBV9 and TRBJ1-1, with D uncertain. There are 14 residues in the CDR3. Trimming took 4 bases from V and 1 from J, leaving 11 bases between them. Germline-derived CDR1 and CDR2 are SGDLS and YYNGEE. Written as DNA, the CDR3 is TGTGCCAGCAGCCCCCAGAGCGGGAACACTGAAGCTTTCTTT. Its protein is CASSPQSGNTEAFF.

The chain uses TRBV12-3 or TRBV12-4 and TRBJ2-7, with a possible D match to TRBD2 (5 bases). Trimming removed 6 bases from V and 6 bases from J, with 12 bases in between. The CDR3 has 12 amino acids. CDR3 loop: CASSYGSGEQYV. CDR3 in DNA: TGTGCCAGCAGCTATGGGAGTGGCGAGCAGTACGTC.

Only a few counts were recorded for this clonotype. V usage is TRBV19 and J usage is TRBJ2-1; 11 nucleotides align to TRBD2. The germline V gene encodes CDR1 LNHDA and CDR2 SQIVND (reference sequence). This CDR3 contains 17 residues. J lost 0 bases, V lost 5 bases, and 6 bases had no gene match. The DNA for the CDR3 is TGTGCCAGTAGTCCTTCTAGCGGGGGGAGCTCCTACAATGAGCAGTTCTTC. Amino acids: CASSPSSGGSSYNEQFF.

This clonotype was detected a few times. The chain links TRBV12-3 or TRBV12-4 to TRBJ2-7; 7 nucleotides match TRBD2. The CDR3 has 14 residues. V shed 3 bases, J shed 4 bases, and the junction held 6 bases outside the gene matches. The CDR3 DNA sequence: TGTGCCAGCAGTTTTGGGGGGGAATCGTACGAGCAGTACGTC. As protein: CASSFGGESYEQYV.

This rearrangement joins TRBV18 to TRBJ2-5, with D possibly being TRBD1 (5 bases). This CDR3 comprises 14 residues. The V gene lost 3 bases and the J gene lost 3 bases, with 11 bases spanning the gap. CDR1 and CDR2 (germline): KGHSH, LQKENI. The CDR3 spells CASSPRTTKETQYF. The CDR3 bases are TGTGCCAGCTCACCGAGGACAACCAAAGAGACCCAGTACTTC.

The chain is built from TRBV6-1 and TRBJ2-1; tentative D call: TRBD2 (7 bases). Trimming left V 5 bases short and J 9 bases short, with 17 bases between. The CDR3 is made up of 14 amino acids. Germline V lookup: CDR1 MNHNS, CDR2 SASEGT. CDR3 loop: CASSPMGGAGEQFF. CDR3 coding DNA: TGTGCCAGCAGTCCAATGGGGGGGGCGGGTGAGCAGTTCTTC.